The clone carrying this TCR beta chain has only a few counts. The entry originates in a study of blood T cell repertoires in COVID-19. The method was immunoSEQ multiplex PCR; TCRdb's version includes in-frame clones alone and lacks a portion of them. The data show about 100,000 clones, around 90% seen once. The trim removed 6 bases at V and 6 bases at J, leaving 9 bases unmatched. Germline-derived CDR1 and CDR2 are SEHNR and FQNEAQ (reference sequence). The CDR3 runs 14 residues. The chain joins TRBV7-9 to TRBJ1-2; 8 nucleotides match TRBD1. This TCR was sampled from a man younger than 35 with acute or convalescent COVID-19. Sequencing was carried out using peripheral blood. This CDR3 reads CASRREGQGNGYTF. Here the CDR3 DNA reads TGTGCCAGCAGACGTGAAGGACAGGGTAATGGCTACACCTTC.